This T cell receptor (beta chain) was captured by sequencing in a study of cytomegalovirus exposure and HLA in healthy donors. Background on the study: Drawn from HLA-typed donors, about 85 million unique TCRs were held in an early data release.

Whole-study findings and limits: A later analysis reportedly found fewer N-insertions in an Asian-associated ancestry cluster than the approximately 670-donor mean. Association of a missense DCLRE1C variant with TCR beta V- and J-gene trimming was reported in a later analysis. TRBV6-2, TRBV6-3 and some other V segments were unresolvable in 87-base-pair reads.

PCR amplification relied on 60 Vbeta primers (plus 13 Jbeta primers). Clones were sequenced by immunoSEQ multiplex PCR, and TCRdb holds only the in-frame ones, with some missing. This table has roughly 130,000 clones, about three quarters appearing once. This clone has only a few counts. No antigen is known for it. The V and J ends lost 5 bases and 1 base respectively, with 9 bases between them. Germline CDR1 and CDR2: GTSNPN and SVGIG (reference sequence). The CDR3 is 13 amino acids. The chain couples TRBV30 to TRBJ1-3; unclear D gene. Sequencing was performed on PBMCs. The origin of this receptor is a male donor in good health and CMV-seropositive. The CDR3 loop is CAWVRGSGNTIYF. As DNA, the CDR3 is TGTGCCTGGGTTCGAGGGTCTGGAAACACCATATATTTT.